This T cell receptor beta chain was recovered during a study of regulatory T cells in long-lasting Graves disease. Both iRepertoire HTBI primers and Arm-PCR of CDR3 regions were used to build the TCR beta libraries. TCRdb independently ran MiXCR on the multiplex PCR reads; one entry per CDR3 protein. This sample has 440,000 or so distinct CDR3 sequences; about 15% occur once, and the top ten carry around 15%. Time point reported: newly diagnosed GD, antithyroid drugs for less than 3 months. RNA isolated from PBMCs was used to make the TCR library. Diagnosis followed American Thyroid Association guidelines for Graves' disease. The V gene lost 0 bases and the J gene lost 9 bases, with 14 bases spanning the gap. This CDR3 has 14 residues. Germline V gene sequence: CDR1 LNHNV, CDR2 YYDKDF (reference sequence). This clonotype was counted a few times. The same sample was also studied in work on T cells in Graves' hyperthyroidism and ophthalmopathy. In that study: Researchers ran a first-round RT-PCR on the TCR CDR3 using the HTBI primer set.

This chain connects TRBV15 to TRBJ2-5; perhaps TRBD1 as D (5 bases). The sample here was peripheral blood mononuclear cells (PBMCs), taken at new diagnosis, from a patient treated with antithyroid drugs. The source of this sequence is a woman aged 30 to 39 with Graves disease. CDR3 loop: CATSRDQTGRAQYF. The CDR3 DNA follows: TGTGCCACCAGCAGAGATCAAACAGGACGGGCCCAGTACTTC.